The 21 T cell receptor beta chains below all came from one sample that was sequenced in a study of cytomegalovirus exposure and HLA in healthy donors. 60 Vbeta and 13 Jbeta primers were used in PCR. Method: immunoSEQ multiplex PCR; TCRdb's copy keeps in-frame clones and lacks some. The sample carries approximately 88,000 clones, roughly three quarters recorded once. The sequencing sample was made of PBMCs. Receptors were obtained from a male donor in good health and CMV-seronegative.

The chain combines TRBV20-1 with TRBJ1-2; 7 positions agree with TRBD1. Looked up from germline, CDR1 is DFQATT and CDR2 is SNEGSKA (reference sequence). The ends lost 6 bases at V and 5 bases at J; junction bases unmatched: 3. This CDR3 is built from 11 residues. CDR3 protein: CSASRGYGYTF. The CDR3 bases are TGCAGTGCCAGCAGGGGGTATGGCTACACCTTC.

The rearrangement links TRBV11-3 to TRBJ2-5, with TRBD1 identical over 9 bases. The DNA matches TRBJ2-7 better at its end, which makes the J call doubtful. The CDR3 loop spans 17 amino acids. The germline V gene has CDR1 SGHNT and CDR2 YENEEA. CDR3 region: CASSLVGVRDREYEQYF. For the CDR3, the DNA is TGTGCCAGCAGCTTAGTAGGAGTCCGGGACAGGGAGTACGAGCAGTACTTC.

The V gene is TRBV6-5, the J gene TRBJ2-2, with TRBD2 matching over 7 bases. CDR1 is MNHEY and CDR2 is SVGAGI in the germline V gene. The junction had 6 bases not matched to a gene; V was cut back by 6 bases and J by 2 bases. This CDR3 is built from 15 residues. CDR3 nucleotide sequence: TGTGCCAGCAGAACGGGGGGAACTAACACCGGGGAGCTGTTTTTT. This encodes CASRTGGTNTGELFF.

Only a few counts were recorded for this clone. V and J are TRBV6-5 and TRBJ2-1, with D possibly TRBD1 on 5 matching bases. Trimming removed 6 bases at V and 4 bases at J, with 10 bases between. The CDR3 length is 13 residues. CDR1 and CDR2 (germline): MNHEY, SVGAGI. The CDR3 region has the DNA TGTGCCAGCAGGGCCCCAGGGTACAATGAGCAGTTCTTC. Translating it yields CASRAPGYNEQFF.

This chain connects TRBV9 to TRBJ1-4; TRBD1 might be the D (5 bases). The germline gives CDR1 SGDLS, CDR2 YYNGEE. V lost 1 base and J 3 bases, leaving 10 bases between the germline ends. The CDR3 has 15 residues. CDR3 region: CASSVRGGANEKLFF. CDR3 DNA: TGTGCCAGCAGCGTAAGGGGAGGGGCTAATGAAAAACTGTTTTTT.

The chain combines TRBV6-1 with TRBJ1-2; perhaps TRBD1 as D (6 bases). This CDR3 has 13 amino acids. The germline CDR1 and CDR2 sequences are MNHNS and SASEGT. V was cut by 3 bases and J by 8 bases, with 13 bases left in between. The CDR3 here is CASSETGTRGYTF. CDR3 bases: TGTGCCAGCAGTGAGACCGGGACACGGGGCTACACCTTC.

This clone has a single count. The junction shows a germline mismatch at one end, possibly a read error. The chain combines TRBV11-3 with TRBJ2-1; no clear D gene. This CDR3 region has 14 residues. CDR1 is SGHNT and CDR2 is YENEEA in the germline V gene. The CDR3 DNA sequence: TGTGCCAGCAGCCCTCAGGCCCTTGACAACGAGCAGTTCTTC. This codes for CASSPQALDNEQFF.

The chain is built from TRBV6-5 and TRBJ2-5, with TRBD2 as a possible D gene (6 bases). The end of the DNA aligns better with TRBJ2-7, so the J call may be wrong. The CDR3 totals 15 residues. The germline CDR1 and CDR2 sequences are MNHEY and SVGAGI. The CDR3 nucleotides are TGTGCCAGCAGCGCCACGGGGGAAGGTTCCTACGAGCAGTACTTC. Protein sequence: CASSATGEGSYEQYF.

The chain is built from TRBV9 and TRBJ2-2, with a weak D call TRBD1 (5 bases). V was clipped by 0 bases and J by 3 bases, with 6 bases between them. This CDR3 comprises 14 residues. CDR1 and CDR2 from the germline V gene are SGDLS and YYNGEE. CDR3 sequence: CASSVGGYTGELFF. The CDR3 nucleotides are TGTGCCAGCAGCGTAGGGGGCTACACCGGGGAGCTGTTTTTT.

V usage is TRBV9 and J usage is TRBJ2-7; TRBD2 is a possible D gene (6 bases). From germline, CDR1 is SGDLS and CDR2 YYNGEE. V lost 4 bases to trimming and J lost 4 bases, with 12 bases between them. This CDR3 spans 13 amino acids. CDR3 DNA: TGTGCCAGCAGCCCCGGGACTGTTTACGAGCAGTACTTC. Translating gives CASSPGTVYEQYF. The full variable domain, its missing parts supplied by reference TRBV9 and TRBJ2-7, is DSGVTQTPKHLITATGQRVTLRCSPRSGDLSVYWYQQSLDQGLQFLIQYYNGEERAKGNILERFSAQQFPDLHSELNLSSLELGDSALYFCASSPGTVYEQYFGPGTRLTVT.

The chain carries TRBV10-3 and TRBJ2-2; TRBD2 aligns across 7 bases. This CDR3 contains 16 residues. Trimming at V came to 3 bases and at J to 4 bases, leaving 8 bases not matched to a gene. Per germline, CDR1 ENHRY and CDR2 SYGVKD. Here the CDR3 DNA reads TGTGCCATCAGTGAAGTAAGCGGGGAAACCACCGGGGAGCTGTTTTTT. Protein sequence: CAISEVSGETTGELFF.

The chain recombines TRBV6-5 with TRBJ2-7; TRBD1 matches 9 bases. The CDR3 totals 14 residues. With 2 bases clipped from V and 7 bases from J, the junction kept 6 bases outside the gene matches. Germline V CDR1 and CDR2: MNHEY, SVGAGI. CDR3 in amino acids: CASSYVQGAHEQYF. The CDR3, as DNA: TGTGCCAGCAGTTACGTACAGGGGGCGCATGAGCAGTACTTC.

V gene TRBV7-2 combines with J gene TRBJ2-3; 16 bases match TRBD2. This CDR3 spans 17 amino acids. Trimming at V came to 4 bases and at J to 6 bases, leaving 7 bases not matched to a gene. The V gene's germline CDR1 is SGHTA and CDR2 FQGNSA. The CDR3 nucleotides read TGTGCCAGCAGCTCCCCGGGACTAGCGGGGGGGCGGGATACGCAGTATTTT. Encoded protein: CASSSPGLAGGRDTQYF.

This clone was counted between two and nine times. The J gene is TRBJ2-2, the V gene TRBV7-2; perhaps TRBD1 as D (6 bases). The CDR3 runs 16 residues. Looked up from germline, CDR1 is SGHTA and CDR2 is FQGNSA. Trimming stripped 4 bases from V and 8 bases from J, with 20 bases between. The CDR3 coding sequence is TGTGCCAGCAGCTCAGGATTACTCAGGGGATGGGGGGAGCTGTTTTTT. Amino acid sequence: CASSSGLLRGWGELFF.

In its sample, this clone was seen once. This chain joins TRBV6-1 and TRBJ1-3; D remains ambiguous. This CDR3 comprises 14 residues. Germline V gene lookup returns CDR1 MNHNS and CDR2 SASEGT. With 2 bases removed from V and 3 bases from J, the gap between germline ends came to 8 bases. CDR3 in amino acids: CASSEREVGNTIYF. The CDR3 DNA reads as TGTGCCAGCAGTGAACGAGAGGTTGGAAACACCATATATTTT.

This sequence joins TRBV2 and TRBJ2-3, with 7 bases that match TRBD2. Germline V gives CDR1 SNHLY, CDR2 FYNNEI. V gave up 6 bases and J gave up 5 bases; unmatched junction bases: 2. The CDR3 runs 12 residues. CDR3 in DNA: TGTGCCAGCAGAGGGAGGGGAGATACGCAGTATTTT. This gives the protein CASRGRGDTQYF.

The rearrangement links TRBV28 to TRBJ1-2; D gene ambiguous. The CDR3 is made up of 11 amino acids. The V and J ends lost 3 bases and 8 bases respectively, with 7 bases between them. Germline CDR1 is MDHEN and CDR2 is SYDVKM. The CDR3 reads CASSLARGYTF. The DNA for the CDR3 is TGTGCCAGCAGTTTGGCCAGAGGCTACACCTTC.

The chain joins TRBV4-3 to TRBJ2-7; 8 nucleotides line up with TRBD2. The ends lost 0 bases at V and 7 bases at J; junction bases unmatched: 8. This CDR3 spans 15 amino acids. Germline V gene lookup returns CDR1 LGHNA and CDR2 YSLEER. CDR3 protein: CASSQDPGGAWEQYF. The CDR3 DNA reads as TGCGCCAGCAGCCAAGATCCGGGGGGGGCGTGGGAGCAGTACTTC.

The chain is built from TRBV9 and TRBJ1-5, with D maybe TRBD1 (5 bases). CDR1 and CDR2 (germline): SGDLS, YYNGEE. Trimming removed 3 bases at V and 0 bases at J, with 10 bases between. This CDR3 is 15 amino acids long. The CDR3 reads CASSEGPSSNQPQHF. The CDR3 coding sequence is TGTGCCAGCAGCGAGGGGCCTAGTAGCAATCAGCCCCAGCATTTT.

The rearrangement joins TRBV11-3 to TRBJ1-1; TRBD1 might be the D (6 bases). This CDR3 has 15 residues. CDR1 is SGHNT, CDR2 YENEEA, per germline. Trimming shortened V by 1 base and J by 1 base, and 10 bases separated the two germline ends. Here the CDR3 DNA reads TGTGCCAGCAGCTTAGCGGGACATACGAACACTGAAGCTTTCTTT. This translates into CASSLAGHTNTEAFF.

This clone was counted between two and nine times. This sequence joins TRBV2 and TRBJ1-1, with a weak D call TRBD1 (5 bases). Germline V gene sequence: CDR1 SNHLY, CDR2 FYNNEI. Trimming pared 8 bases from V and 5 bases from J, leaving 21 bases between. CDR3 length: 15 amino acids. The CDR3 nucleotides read TGTGCCAGCGTGGCAGGGATGTCATGGGGTACTGAAGCTTTCTTT. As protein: CASVAGMSWGTEAFF.